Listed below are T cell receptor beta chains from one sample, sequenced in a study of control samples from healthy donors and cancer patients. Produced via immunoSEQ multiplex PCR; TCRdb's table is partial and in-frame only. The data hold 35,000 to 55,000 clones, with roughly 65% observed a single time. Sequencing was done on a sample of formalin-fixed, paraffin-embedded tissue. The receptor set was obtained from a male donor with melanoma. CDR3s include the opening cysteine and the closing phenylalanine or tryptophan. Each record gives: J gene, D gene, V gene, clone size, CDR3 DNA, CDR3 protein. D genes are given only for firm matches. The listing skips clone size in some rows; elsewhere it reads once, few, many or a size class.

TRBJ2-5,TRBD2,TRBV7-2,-,TGTGCCAGCAGCCCTAGCGGGACGGAAAATTTGGAGACCCAGTACTTC,CASSPSGTENLETQYF
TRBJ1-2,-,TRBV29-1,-,TGCAGCGTTGAAGATCAAAGGGGAGGGCTAGAAGATAATGGCTACACCTTC,CSVEDQRGGLEDNGYTF
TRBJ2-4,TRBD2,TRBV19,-,TGTGCCAGTAGTATGGGGGCTAGCGGGAGAAACATTCAGTACTTC,CASSMGASGRNIQYF
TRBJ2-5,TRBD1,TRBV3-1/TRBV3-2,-,TGTGCCAGCAGCCCCCGGGACAGACAAGAGACCCAGTACTTC,CASSPRDRQETQYF
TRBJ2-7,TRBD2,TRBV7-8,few,TGTGCCAGCAGCTTAGTAGGGACTAGCGGCTACGAGCAGTACTTC,CASSLVGTSGYEQYF
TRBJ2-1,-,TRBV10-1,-,TGCGCCAGCAGTGAGGGAGGCGGGCCCGGGGATGAGCAGTTCTTC,CASSEGGGPGDEQFF
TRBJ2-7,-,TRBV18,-,TGTGCCAGCTCACCTGATCCCTACGAGCAGTACTTC,CASSPDPYEQYF
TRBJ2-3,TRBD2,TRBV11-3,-,TGTGCCAGCAGCTCCGGACTAGCGGGGATTAGCACAGATACGCAGTATTTT,CASSSGLAGISTDTQYF
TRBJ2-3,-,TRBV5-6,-,TGTGCCAGCAGCTGGGGGCAGGGTACGCAGTATTTT,CASSWGQGTQYF
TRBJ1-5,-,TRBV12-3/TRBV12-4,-,TGTGCCAGCAGTTTAACTAGCAATCAGCCCCAGCATTTT,CASSLTSNQPQHF
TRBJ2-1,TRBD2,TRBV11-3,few,TGTGCCAGCAGCTTAGATAGCGGGAGGGCAACCAATGAGCAGTTCTTC,CASSLDSGRATNEQFF
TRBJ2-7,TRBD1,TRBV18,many,TGTGCCAGCTCACCACCGATGGGACAGGGGTACTCCTACGAGCAGTACTTC,CASSPPMGQGYSYEQYF
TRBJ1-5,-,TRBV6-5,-,TGTGCCAGCAGTCTGACGGCGAGCAATCAGCCCCAGCATTTT,CASSLTASNQPQHF
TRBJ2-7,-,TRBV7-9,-,TGTGCCAGCAGCGAATCCGGGCGGAACGAGCAGTACTTC,CASSESGRNEQYF
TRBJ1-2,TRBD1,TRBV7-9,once,TGTGCCAGCAGCTCGACAGGGCCCAACTATGGCTACACCTTC,CASSSTGPNYGYTF
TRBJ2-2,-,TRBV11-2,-,TGTGCCAGCAGCTGGCCTAGAGGGGAGCTGTTTTTT,CASSWPRGELFF
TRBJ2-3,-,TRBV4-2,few,TGTGCCAGCAGCCAAGGCCCCGTTGCAGCAGCAGATACGCAGTATTTT,CASSQGPVAAADTQYF
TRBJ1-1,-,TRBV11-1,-,TGTGCCAGCAGCTTAGTCTCCATGGTTGGTACTGAAGCTTTCTTT,CASSLVSMVGTEAFF
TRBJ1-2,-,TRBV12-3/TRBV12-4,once,TGTGCCAGCACCTGGGCGGGGCCCTACACCTTC,CASTWAGPYTF
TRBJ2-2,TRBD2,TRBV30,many,TGTGCCTGGAGGGGGGGGACTAGCGGGATGGGCCGGGAGCTGTTTTTT,CAWRGGTSGMGRELFF
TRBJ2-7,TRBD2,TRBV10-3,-,TGTGCCATCAGGGGCCTAGCGGGATCCTACGAGCAGTACTTC,CAIRGLAGSYEQYF
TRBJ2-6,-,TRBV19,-,TGTGCCAGTAGTCTGGGACTCTCTGGGGCCAACGTCCTGACTTTC,CASSLGLSGANVLTF
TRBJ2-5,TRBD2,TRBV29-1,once,TGCAGCGTGCCACGACTAGCGGAAGAGACCCAGTACTTC,CSVPRLAEETQYF
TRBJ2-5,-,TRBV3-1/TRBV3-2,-,TGTGCCAGCAGTTCCGGTAGGCTCGGGGAGACCCAGTACTTC,CASSSGRLGETQYF
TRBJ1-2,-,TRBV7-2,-,TGTGCCAGCAGCTTAGGCGTAGCCCCGAACTATGGCTACACCTTC,CASSLGVAPNYGYTF
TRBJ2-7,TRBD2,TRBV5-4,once,TGTGCCAGCAGCAAAAAGGTGGGGACTAACTCTAAAGAGCAGTACTTC,CASSKKVGTNSKEQYF